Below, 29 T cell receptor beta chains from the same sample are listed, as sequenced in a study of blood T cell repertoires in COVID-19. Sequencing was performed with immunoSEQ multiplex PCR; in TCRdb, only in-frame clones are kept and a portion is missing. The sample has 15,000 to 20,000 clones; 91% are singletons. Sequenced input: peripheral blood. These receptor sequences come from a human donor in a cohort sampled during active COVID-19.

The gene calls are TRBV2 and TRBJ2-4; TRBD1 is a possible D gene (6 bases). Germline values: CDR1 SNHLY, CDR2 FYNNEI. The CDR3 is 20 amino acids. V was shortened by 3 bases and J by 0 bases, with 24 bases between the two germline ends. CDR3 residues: CASSEGTDRIGPLAKNIQYF. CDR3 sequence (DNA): TGTGCCAGCAGTGAGGGAACTGACAGGATCGGACCTTTAGCCAAAAACATTCAGTACTTC.

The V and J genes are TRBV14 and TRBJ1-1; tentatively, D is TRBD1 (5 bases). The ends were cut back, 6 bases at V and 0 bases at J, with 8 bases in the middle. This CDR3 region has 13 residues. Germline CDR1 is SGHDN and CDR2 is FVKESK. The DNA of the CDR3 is TGTGCCAGCAGGCGGGGCTTGAACACTGAAGCTTTCTTT. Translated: CASRRGLNTEAFF.

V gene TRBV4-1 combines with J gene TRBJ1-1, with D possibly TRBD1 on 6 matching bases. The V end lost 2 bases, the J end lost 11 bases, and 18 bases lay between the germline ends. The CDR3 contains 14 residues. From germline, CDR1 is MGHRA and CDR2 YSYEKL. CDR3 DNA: TGCGCCAGCAGCCAACCTTATGGGGGCATACAGGCTTTCTTT. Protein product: CASSQPYGGIQAFF.

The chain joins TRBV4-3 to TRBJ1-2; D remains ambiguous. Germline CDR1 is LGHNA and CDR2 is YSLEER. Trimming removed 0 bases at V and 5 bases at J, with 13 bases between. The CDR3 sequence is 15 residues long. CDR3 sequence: CASSQDKRSGYGYTF. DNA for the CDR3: TGCGCCAGCAGCCAAGATAAGCGATCCGGTTATGGCTACACCTTC.

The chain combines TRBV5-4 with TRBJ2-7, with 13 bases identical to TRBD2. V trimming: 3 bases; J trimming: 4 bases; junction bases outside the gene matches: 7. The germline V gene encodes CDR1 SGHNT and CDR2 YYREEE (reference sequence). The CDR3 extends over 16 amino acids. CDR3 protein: CASSSRTSGGPYEQYF. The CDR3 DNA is TGTGCCAGCAGCTCCCGGACTAGCGGGGGCCCGTACGAGCAGTACTTC.

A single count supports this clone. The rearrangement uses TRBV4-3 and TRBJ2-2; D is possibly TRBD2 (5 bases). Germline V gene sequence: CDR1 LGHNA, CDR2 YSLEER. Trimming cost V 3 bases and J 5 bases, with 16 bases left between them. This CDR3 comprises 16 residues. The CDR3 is CASSQHQAERTGELFF. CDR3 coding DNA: TGCGCCAGCAGCCAGCATCAGGCCGAGCGGACCGGGGAGCTGTTTTTT.

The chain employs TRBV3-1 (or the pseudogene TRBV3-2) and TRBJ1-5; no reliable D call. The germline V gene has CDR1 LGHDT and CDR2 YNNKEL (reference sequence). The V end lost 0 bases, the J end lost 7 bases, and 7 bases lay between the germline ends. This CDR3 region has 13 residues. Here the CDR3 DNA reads TGTGCCAGCAGCCAAGATCGCAGGCAGCCCCAGCATTTT. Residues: CASSQDRRQPQHF.

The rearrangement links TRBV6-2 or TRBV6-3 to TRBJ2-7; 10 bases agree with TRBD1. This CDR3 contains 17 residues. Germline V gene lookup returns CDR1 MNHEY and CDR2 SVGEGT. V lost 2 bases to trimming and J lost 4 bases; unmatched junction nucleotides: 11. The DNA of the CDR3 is TGTGCCAGCAGTTACAAACCAGGCGGGACAGGGGAGTACGAGCAGTACTTC. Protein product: CASSYKPGGTGEYEQYF.

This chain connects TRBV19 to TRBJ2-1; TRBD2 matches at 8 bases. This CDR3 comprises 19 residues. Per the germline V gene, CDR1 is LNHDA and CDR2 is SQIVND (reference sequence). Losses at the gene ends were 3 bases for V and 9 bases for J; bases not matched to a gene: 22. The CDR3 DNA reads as TGTGCCAGTAGTATCGCAATTACTAACGGGAGGGGCCGATTGGGTGAGCAGTTCTTC. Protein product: CASSIAITNGRGRLGEQFF. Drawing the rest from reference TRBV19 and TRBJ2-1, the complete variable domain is DGGITQSPKYLFRKEGQNVTLSCEQNLNHDAMYWYRQDPGQGLRLIYYSQIVNDFQKGDIAEGYSVSREKKESFPLTVTSAQKNPTAFYLCASSIAITNGRGRLGEQFFGPGTRLTVL.

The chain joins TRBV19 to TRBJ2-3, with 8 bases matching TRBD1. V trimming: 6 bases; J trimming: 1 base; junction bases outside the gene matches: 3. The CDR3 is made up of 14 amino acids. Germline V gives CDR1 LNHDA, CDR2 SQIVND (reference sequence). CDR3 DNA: TGTGCCAGTAGGGACAGGGCTCGCACAGATACGCAGTATTTT. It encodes CASRDRARTDTQYF.

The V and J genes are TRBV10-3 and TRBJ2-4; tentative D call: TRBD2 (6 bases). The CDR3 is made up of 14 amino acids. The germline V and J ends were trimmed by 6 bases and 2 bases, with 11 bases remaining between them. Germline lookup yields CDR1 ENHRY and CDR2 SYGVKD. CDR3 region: CAIRTEGSKNIQYF. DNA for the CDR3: TGTGCCATCAGGACGGAGGGTTCCAAAAACATTCAGTACTTC.

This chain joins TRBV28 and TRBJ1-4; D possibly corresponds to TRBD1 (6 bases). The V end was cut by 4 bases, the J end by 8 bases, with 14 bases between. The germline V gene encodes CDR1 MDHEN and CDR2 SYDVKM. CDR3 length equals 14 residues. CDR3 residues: CASSSPRGGEKLFF. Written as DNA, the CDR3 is TGTGCCAGCAGTTCCCCCAGGGGTGGGGAAAAACTGTTTTTT. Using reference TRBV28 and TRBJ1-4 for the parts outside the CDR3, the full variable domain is DVKVTQSSRYLVKRTGEKVFLECVQDMDHENMFWYRQDPGLGLRLIYFSYDVKMKEKGDIPEGYSVSREKKERFSLILESASTNQTSMYLCASSSPRGGEKLFFGSGTQLSVL.

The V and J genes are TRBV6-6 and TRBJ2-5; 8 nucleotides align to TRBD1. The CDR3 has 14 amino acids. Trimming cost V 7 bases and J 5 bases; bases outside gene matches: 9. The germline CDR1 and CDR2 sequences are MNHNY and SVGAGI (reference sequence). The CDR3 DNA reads TGTGCCAGCAACCCAGGGGGCGAATGGGAGACCCAGTACTTC. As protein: CASNPGGEWETQYF.

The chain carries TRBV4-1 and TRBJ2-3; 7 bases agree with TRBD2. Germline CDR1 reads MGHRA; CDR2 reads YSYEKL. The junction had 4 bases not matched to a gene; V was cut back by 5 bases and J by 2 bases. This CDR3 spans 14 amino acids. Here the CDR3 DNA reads TGCGCCAGCAGCTCCCGGGGGGACACAGATACGCAGTATTTT. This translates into CASSSRGDTDTQYF.

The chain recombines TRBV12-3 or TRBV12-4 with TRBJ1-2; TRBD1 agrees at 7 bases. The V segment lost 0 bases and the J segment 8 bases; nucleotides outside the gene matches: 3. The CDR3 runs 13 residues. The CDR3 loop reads CASSLAQGGGYTF. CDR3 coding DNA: TGTGCCAGCAGTTTAGCCCAGGGGGGCGGCTACACCTTC.

DNA of the CDR3: TGTGCCAGCAGCTCGACAGGTGGGGTCTATGGCTACACCTTC. Its translation is CASSSTGGVYGYTF. This chain joins TRBV11-3 and TRBJ1-2; D might be TRBD1 (6 bases). Germline CDR1 reads SGHNT; CDR2 reads YENEEA. The CDR3 has 14 amino acids. The V and J ends lost 4 bases and 4 bases respectively, with 13 bases between them. The complete variable domain, with remaining parts taken from reference TRBV11-3 and TRBJ1-2, reads EAGVVQSPRYKIIEKKQPVAFWCNPISGHNTLYWYLQNLGQGPELLIRYENEEAVDDSQLPKDRFSAERLKGVDSTLKIQPAELGDSAVYLCASSSTGGVYGYTFGSGTRLTVV.

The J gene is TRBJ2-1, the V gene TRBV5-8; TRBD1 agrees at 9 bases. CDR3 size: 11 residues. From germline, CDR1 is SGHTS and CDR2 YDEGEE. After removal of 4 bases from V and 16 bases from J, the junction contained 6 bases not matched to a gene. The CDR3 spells CASSRDRVFFF. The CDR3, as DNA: TGTGCCAGCAGCCGGGACAGGGTCTTTTTCTTC.

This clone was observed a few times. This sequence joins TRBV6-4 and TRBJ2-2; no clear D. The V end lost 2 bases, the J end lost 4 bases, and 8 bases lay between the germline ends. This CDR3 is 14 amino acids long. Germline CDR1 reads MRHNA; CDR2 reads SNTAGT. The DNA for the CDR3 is TGTGCCAGCAGTGACCGAGGCGGCACCGGGGAGCTGTTTTTT. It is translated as CASSDRGGTGELFF.

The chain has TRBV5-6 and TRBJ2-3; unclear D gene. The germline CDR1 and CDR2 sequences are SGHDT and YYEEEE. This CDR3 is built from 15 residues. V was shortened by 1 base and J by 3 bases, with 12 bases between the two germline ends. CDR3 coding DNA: TGTGCCAGCAGCTTGAGACCCCGGGTGACAGATACGCAGTATTTT. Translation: CASSLRPRVTDTQYF.

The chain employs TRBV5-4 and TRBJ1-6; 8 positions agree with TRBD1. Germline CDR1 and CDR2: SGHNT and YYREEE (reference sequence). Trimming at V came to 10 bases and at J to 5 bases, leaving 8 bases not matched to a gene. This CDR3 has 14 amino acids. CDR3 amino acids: CAGGQGGNNSPLHF. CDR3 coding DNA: TGTGCCGGCGGACAGGGTGGGAATAATTCACCCCTCCACTTT.

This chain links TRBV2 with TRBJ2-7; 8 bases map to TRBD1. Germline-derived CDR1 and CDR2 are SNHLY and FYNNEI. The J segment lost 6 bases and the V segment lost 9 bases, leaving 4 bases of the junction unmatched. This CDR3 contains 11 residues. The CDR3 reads CASYRGFEQYF. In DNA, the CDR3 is TGTGCCAGTTACAGGGGGTTCGAGCAGTACTTC.

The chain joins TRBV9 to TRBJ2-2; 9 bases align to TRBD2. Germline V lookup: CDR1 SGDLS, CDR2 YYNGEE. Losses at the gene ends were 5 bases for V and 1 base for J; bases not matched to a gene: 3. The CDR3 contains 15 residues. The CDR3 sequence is CASRATSGNTGELFF. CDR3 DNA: TGTGCCAGCAGGGCGACTAGCGGGAACACCGGGGAGCTGTTTTTT.

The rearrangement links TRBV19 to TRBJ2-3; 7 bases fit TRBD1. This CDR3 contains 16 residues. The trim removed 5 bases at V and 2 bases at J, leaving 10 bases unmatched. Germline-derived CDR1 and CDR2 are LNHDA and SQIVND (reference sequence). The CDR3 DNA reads TGTGCCAGTAGTCCCGACAGGGCATTGCCCACAGATACGCAGTATTTT. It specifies CASSPDRALPTDTQYF.

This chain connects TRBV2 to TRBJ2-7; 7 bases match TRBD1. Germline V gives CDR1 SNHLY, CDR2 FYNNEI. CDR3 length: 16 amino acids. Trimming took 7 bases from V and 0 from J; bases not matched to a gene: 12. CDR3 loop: CASTLLDRSVSYEQYF. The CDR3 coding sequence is TGTGCCAGCACCCTTCTGGACAGGTCGGTCTCCTACGAGCAGTACTTC.

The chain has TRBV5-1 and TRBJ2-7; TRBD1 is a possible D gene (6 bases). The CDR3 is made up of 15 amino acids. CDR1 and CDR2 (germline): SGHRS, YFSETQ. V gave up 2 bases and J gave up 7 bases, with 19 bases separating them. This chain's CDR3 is CASSFEGTPSGEQYF. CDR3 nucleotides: TGCGCCAGCAGCTTTGAAGGGACACCTTCGGGAGAGCAGTACTTC.

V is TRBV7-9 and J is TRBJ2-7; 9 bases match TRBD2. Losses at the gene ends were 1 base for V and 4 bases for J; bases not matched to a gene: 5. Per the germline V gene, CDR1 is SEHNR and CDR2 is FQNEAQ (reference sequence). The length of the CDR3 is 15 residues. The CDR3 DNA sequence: TGTGCCAGCAGCTTAGGGCGGGAGGGCCGATACGAGCAGTACTTC. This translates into CASSLGREGRYEQYF.

The DNA of the CDR3 is TGCGCCAGCAGCCGGGACATCTACGAGCAGTACTTC. Its translation is CASSRDIYEQYF. The chain employs TRBV5-1 and TRBJ2-7, with D tentatively TRBD1 (6 bases). The CDR3 contains 12 residues. Trimming took 4 bases from V and 3 from J, leaving 8 bases between them. Germline CDR1 reads SGHRS; CDR2 reads YFSETQ.

The CDR3 is CAWGGVGQGIQETQYF. The CDR3 nucleotides read TGTGCCTGGGGAGGGGTAGGACAGGGGATCCAAGAGACCCAGTACTTC. The rearrangement links TRBV30 to TRBJ2-5, with TRBD1 matching over 9 bases. The CDR3 has 16 residues. Germline CDR1 reads GTSNPN; CDR2 reads SVGIG (reference sequence). V lost 5 bases to trimming and J lost 1 base; unmatched junction nucleotides: 11.

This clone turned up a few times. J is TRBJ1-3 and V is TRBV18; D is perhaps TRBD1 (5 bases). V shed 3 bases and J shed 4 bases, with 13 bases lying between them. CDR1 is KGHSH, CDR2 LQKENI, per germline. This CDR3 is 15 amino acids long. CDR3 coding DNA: TGTGCCAGCTCACCTTCAGGGTTCGCCGGAAACACCATATATTTT. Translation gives CASSPSGFAGNTIYF.